What follows are 17 T cell receptor beta chains derived from one specimen sequenced in a study of neurological immune-mediated disorders. One entry per CDR3 protein, called by TCRdb with MiXCR from the 5' RACE reads. The sample lists tens of thousands of distinct CDR3 sequences; roughly 10% were seen once. Time point specified: technical triplicate 1. The sequenced sample was PBMCs. These receptors were taken from a man aged 55 to 70 with HTLV-1-associated myelopathy (HAM/TSP).

This clonotype was seen ten or more times. The chain couples TRBV6-1 to TRBJ2-1, with D maybe TRBD2 (5 bases). V dropped 4 bases and J dropped 3 bases, with 13 bases sitting between them. CDR1 and CDR2 (germline): MNHNS, SASEGT. There are 15 residues in the CDR3. This chain's CDR3 is CASSGISGLYNEQFF. CDR3 nucleotides: TGTGCCAGCAGTGGAATAAGCGGCCTCTACAATGAGCAGTTCTTC.

Ten or more counts support this clonotype. The chain employs TRBV5-1 and TRBJ2-7; D is possibly TRBD1 or TRBD2 (5 bases each). CDR1 SGHRS and CDR2 YFSETQ come from the germline V gene. The V gene lost 3 bases and the J gene lost 4 bases, with 14 bases spanning the gap. The CDR3 is made up of 14 amino acids. CDR3 loop: CASSSGASKYEQYF. The CDR3 coding sequence is TGCGCCAGCAGCTCCGGGGCCTCGAAGTACGAGCAGTACTTC.

At least ten counts were recorded for this clonotype. The chain uses TRBV7-9 and TRBJ2-3; 7 bases agree with TRBD1. This CDR3 is 17 amino acids long. Losses at the gene ends were 5 bases for V and 2 bases for J; bases not matched to a gene: 13. The germline gives CDR1 SEHNR, CDR2 FQNEAQ (reference sequence). The CDR3 here is CASSTRTGDRITDTQYF. The CDR3 DNA follows: TGTGCCAGCAGCACCCGTACAGGGGATCGGATCACAGATACGCAGTATTTT.

A single count supports this clonotype. The chain has TRBV18 and TRBJ1-1; D gene uncertain. V was cut by 2 bases and J by 4 bases, with 11 bases left in between. Germline assignment: CDR1 KGHSH and CDR2 LQKENI. This CDR3 contains 14 residues. CDR3 loop: CASSPRRGGTEAFF. Written as DNA, the CDR3 is TGTGCCAGCTCACCAAGGCGGGGTGGCACTGAAGCTTTCTTT.

This clonotype showed up many times. This rearrangement joins TRBV2 to TRBJ2-2; D uncertain. The CDR3 spans 13 residues. Germline V CDR1 and CDR2: SNHLY, FYNNEI. V gave up 5 bases and J gave up 5 bases, with 9 bases separating them. The CDR3 DNA is TGTGCCAGCAGTCCCGGACCGACCGGGGAGCTGTTTTTT. Translating it yields CASSPGPTGELFF.

This clonotype was counted ten times or more. CDR3: CASRLTGVNTGELFF. Written as DNA, the CDR3 is TGCGCCAGCAGATTGACAGGGGTTAACACCGGGGAGCTGTTTTTT. The chain uses TRBV5-1 and TRBJ2-2; 8 nucleotides line up with TRBD1. J lost 2 bases, V lost 5 bases, and 5 bases had no gene match. The CDR3 contains 15 residues. CDR1 and CDR2 (germline): SGHRS, YFSETQ.

This clonotype has at least ten counts. The V call is TRBV6-5, the J call TRBJ2-7, with D perhaps TRBD1 (6 bases). The ends were cut back, 4 bases at V and 3 bases at J, with 13 bases in the middle. The CDR3 extends over 14 amino acids. Germline CDR1 reads MNHEY; CDR2 reads SVGAGI. The CDR3 DNA reads TGTGCCAGCAGTTCCCCAGGACAGAACTACGAGCAGTACTTC. It codes for CASSSPGQNYEQYF.

This clonotype appeared many times. J is TRBJ1-5 and V is TRBV9; D unclear. The CDR3 extends over 17 amino acids. Trimming took off 4 bases at V and 5 bases at J, with 22 bases between the two ends. Looked up from germline, CDR1 is SGDLS and CDR2 is YYNGEE. CDR3 loop: CASSTGPYAAGDQPQHF. The CDR3 DNA follows: TGTGCCAGCAGCACTGGACCCTATGCGGCCGGCGATCAGCCCCAGCATTTT.

This clonotype was found many times. The J gene is TRBJ1-1, the V gene TRBV19; a possible D gene is TRBD1 (6 bases). In germline, CDR1 is LNHDA, CDR2 SQIVND (reference sequence). Trimming took 4 bases from V and 11 from J, leaving 23 bases between them. The CDR3 spans 15 residues. CDR3 in DNA: TGTGCCAGTAGTACAACCCCGGGACACCTAATGAGGGCTTTCTTT. It specifies CASSTTPGHLMRAFF.

This clonotype was observed many times. The CDR3 DNA follows: TGTGCCAGCAGCCAAGATCTGGGGTACAGTGAAAAACTGTTTTTT. Its protein is CASSQDLGYSEKLFF. The genes are TRBV3-1 and TRBJ1-4; D is ambiguous. The germline V gene has CDR1 LGHDT and CDR2 YNNKEL (reference sequence). The germline V and J ends were trimmed by 0 bases and 7 bases, with 12 bases remaining between them. The CDR3 spans 15 residues.

Ten or more counts support this clonotype. The rearrangement uses TRBV5-1 and TRBJ2-6, with 12 bases that match TRBD1. V lost 4 bases to trimming and J lost 3 bases; unmatched junction nucleotides: 14. The germline CDR1 and CDR2 sequences are SGHRS and YFSETQ. This CDR3 spans 20 amino acids. This CDR3 reads CASSPHRDRGPGSGANVLTF. The CDR3 bases are TGCGCCAGCAGCCCGCACCGGGACAGGGGGCCGGGCAGTGGGGCCAACGTCCTGACTTTC.

The table lists this clonotype with many counts. This chain connects TRBV7-9 to TRBJ2-2; D perhaps matches TRBD2 (5 bases). The CDR3 is 13 residues long. V lost 2 bases, J lost 5 bases, and 6 bases lay in between. Germline CDR1 reads SEHNR; CDR2 reads FQNEAQ (reference sequence). The CDR3 loop is CASSLRGTGELFF. The CDR3, as DNA: TGTGCCAGCAGCTTACGGGGAACCGGGGAGCTGTTTTTT.

This clonotype was counted many times. This chain joins TRBV7-6 and TRBJ1-1, with D unclear. Between the trimmed V and J ends, which lost 1 base and 0 bases, there was a span of 15 bases. The CDR3 sequence is 17 residues long. CDR1 SGHVS and CDR2 FNYEAQ come from the germline V gene. The CDR3 here is CASSLGLSPPLNTEAFF. The DNA of the CDR3 is TGTGCCAGCAGCTTAGGACTTAGCCCCCCTTTGAACACTGAAGCTTTCTTT.

This clonotype showed up many times. The chain's CDR3 is CASSQLYRGASTDTQYF. The CDR3 nucleotides are TGCGCCAGCAGCCAATTATACAGGGGCGCTAGCACAGATACGCAGTATTTT. The gene calls are TRBV4-1 and TRBJ2-3; 7 bases line up with TRBD1. Germline CDR1 is MGHRA and CDR2 is YSYEKL. CDR3 size: 17 residues. Trimming removed 2 bases from V and 0 bases from J; junction bases left unmatched: 8.

V gene TRBV15 combines with J gene TRBJ2-3; possibly TRBD1 or TRBD2 for D (7 bases each). This CDR3 comprises 17 residues. Germline V lookup: CDR1 LNHNV, CDR2 YYDKDF (reference sequence). Trimming took off 0 bases at V and 3 bases at J, with 16 bases between the two ends. CDR3 protein: CATSRDLGQGGTDTQYF. Here the CDR3 DNA reads TGTGCCACCAGCAGAGATTTGGGCCAGGGGGGGACAGATACGCAGTATTTT.

This clonotype was observed many times. V is TRBV12-3 or TRBV12-4 and J is TRBJ2-5, with a possible D match to TRBD2 (6 bases). V gave up 5 bases and J gave up 5 bases, with 21 bases separating them. The CDR3 extends over 16 amino acids. The CDR3 is CASSPGNGSRSETQYF. DNA for the CDR3: TGTGCCAGCAGTCCCGGTAACGGGAGTCGGTCGGAGACCCAGTACTTC.

This clonotype has at least ten counts. The chain is built from TRBV6-1 and TRBJ2-1; D perhaps matches TRBD2 (6 bases). Germline CDR1 reads MNHNS; CDR2 reads SASEGT. Trimming stripped 3 bases from V and 0 bases from J, with 6 bases between. This CDR3 has 14 residues. The CDR3 sequence: CASSEGGSYNEQFF. The CDR3 DNA follows: TGTGCCAGCAGTGAGGGGGGCTCCTACAATGAGCAGTTCTTC.